What follows are 28 T cell receptor beta chains derived from one specimen sequenced in a study of OX40 agonist ivuxolimab in advanced cancers. Sequencing was performed with immunoSEQ multiplex PCR; in TCRdb, only in-frame clones are kept and a portion is missing. This sample has 65,000 to 75,000 clones, with around 87% found just once. Sequencing used CD4+ or CD8+ T cells sorted from blood, obtained in a trial of the OX40 agonist ivuxolimab. These receptors all come from an adult with an advanced solid tumor such as melanoma, head and neck, liver or kidney cancer.

This chain links TRBV19 with TRBJ2-4; perhaps TRBD1 as D (6 bases). Trimming removed 6 bases from V and 1 base from J, with 16 bases in between. CDR3 length equals 16 residues. Per germline, CDR1 LNHDA and CDR2 SQIVND (reference sequence). The CDR3 sequence: CASSLQGMQAKNIQYF. The CDR3 DNA reads as TGTGCCAGTAGCCTCCAGGGGATGCAGGCCAAAAACATTCAGTACTTC. Full variable domain (outside the CDR3, taken from reference TRBV19 and TRBJ2-4): DGGITQSPKYLFRKEGQNVTLSCEQNLNHDAMYWYRQDPGQGLRLIYYSQIVNDFQKGDIAEGYSVSREKKESFPLTVTSAQKNPTAFYLCASSLQGMQAKNIQYFGAGTRLSVL.

This clone was seen once. The J gene is TRBJ2-3, the V gene TRBV5-6; D unclear. Deletions cut 0 bases from V and 1 base from J, with 6 bases between. The CDR3 length is 14 residues. In germline, CDR1 is SGHDT, CDR2 YYEEEE. This chain's CDR3 is CASSLARGTDTQYF. In nucleotides, the CDR3 is TGTGCCAGCAGCTTGGCTCGTGGCACAGATACGCAGTATTTT.

This clone was seen a few times. This same CDR3 is encoded by further DNA sequences in the sample. This rearrangement joins TRBV9 to TRBJ2-7; 13 nucleotides line up with TRBD2. Germline loops: CDR1 SGDLS, CDR2 YYNGEE. This CDR3 is 15 amino acids long. V lost 0 bases and J lost 3; bases outside the gene matches: 0. The CDR3 bases are TGTGCCAGCAGCGTAGGGACTAGCGGGAGCTACGAGCAGTACTTC. Translating it yields CASSVGTSGSYEQYF.

The CDR3 sequence: CASSTQTGGNSPLHF. Here the CDR3 DNA reads TGTGCCAGCAGTACGCAGACAGGGGGTAATTCACCCCTCCACTTT. The chain combines TRBV25-1 with TRBJ1-6; 9 bases line up with TRBD1. The V gene's germline CDR1 is MGHDK and CDR2 SYGVNS. The V and J ends lost 5 bases and 6 bases, in that order; junction bases with no gene match: 5. The CDR3 length is 15 residues.

The J gene is TRBJ1-2, the V gene TRBV14, with D possibly matching TRBD1 (6 bases). The CDR3 has 13 residues. Germline V gene lookup returns CDR1 SGHDN and CDR2 FVKESK. The ends were cut back, 1 base at V and 7 bases at J, with 10 bases in the middle. The CDR3 is CASSQVMGAGYTF. The CDR3 DNA reads as TGTGCCAGCAGCCAAGTAATGGGGGCTGGCTACACCTTC.

V and J are TRBV7-6 and TRBJ1-4, with 8 positions matching TRBD1. The CDR3 spans 16 residues. Germline-derived CDR1 and CDR2 are SGHVS and FNYEAQ. The ends lost 1 base at V and 5 bases at J; junction bases unmatched: 6. This CDR3 reads CASSLGTGIGNEKLFF. The CDR3 DNA sequence: TGTGCCAGCAGCTTAGGGACAGGGATAGGGAATGAAAAACTGTTTTTT.

The V gene is TRBV2, the J gene TRBJ1-1; a possible D gene is TRBD1 (5 bases). CDR3 length: 14 amino acids. In germline, CDR1 is SNHLY, CDR2 FYNNEI. The germline V and J ends were trimmed by 5 bases and 1 base, with 11 bases remaining between them. CDR3 DNA: TGTGCCAGCAGTACCAGGGACCAGAACACTGAAGCTTTCTTT. Translating gives CASSTRDQNTEAFF.

The V gene is TRBV6-1, the J gene TRBJ2-7; 7 nucleotides align to TRBD2. The length of the CDR3 is 14 residues. V gave up 7 bases and J gave up 0 bases; unmatched junction bases: 6. Germline V gene lookup returns CDR1 MNHNS and CDR2 SASEGT. CDR3 sequence reads: CASILRGGSYEQYF. The CDR3 coding sequence is TGTGCCAGCATTTTACGCGGGGGCTCCTACGAGCAGTACTTC.

This clone was observed a few times. The chain employs TRBV5-6 and TRBJ2-1; 8 bases agree with TRBD2. With 3 bases clipped from V and 2 bases from J, the junction kept 7 bases outside the gene matches. This CDR3 contains 16 residues. Germline CDR1 SGHDT, CDR2 YYEEEE. The DNA for the CDR3 is TGTGCCAGCAGCTCCGTTGAGCGGGAGCCCTACAATGAGCAGTTCTTC. Translation gives CASSSVEREPYNEQFF.

The rearrangement links TRBV6-5 to TRBJ1-2, with 8 bases identical to TRBD1. Losses at the gene ends were 10 bases for V and 4 bases for J; bases not matched to a gene: 5. Germline V CDR1 and CDR2: MNHEY, SVGAGI. This CDR3 contains 12 residues. The CDR3 loop reads CATGGQGYGYTF. In nucleotides, the CDR3 is TGTGCCACCGGAGGACAGGGCTATGGCTACACCTTC.

This clone was detected only once. The genes are TRBV7-9 and TRBJ1-1; D is perhaps TRBD1 (5 bases). Germline CDR1 is SEHNR and CDR2 is FQNEAQ (reference sequence). V was shortened by 0 bases and J by 1 base, with 6 bases between the two germline ends. This CDR3 has 14 amino acids. The CDR3 sequence: CASSLAQGNTEAFF. Written as DNA, the CDR3 is TGTGCCAGCAGCTTAGCGCAGGGGAACACTGAAGCTTTCTTT.

The V call is TRBV2, the J call TRBJ1-2, with a tentative D call TRBD1 (6 bases). Between the trimmed V and J ends, which lost 3 bases and 4 bases, there was a span of 18 bases. Germline V gene lookup returns CDR1 SNHLY and CDR2 FYNNEI. The CDR3 totals 16 residues. For the CDR3, the DNA is TGTGCCAGCAGTGAGGGAGGAGGGGGGCTGGGCTATGGCTACACCTTC. It specifies CASSEGGGGLGYGYTF. The whole variable domain, filled in from reference TRBV2 and TRBJ1-2, reads EPEVTQTPSHQVTQMGQEVILRCVPISNHLYFYWYRQILGQKVEFLVSFYNNEISEKSEIFDDQFSVERPDGSNFTLKIRSTKLEDSAMYFCASSEGGGGLGYGYTFGSGTRLTVV.

The gene calls are TRBV11-3 and TRBJ2-7, with D perhaps matching TRBD1 (5 bases). The germline gives CDR1 SGHNT, CDR2 YENEEA. V was shortened by 3 bases and J by 1 base, with 10 bases between the two germline ends. The CDR3 contains 14 residues. The DNA of the CDR3 is TGTGCCAGCAGCTTGGGGCAGGCTTCCTACGAGCAGTACTTC. Translated: CASSLGQASYEQYF.

The chain couples TRBV28 to TRBJ2-7, with D possibly TRBD1 on 6 matching bases. The germline V and J ends were trimmed by 5 bases and 5 bases, with 16 bases remaining between them. From germline, CDR1 is MDHEN and CDR2 SYDVKM. This CDR3 has 14 residues. The CDR3 loop is CASSPQGPLNEQYF. Written as DNA, the CDR3 is TGTGCCAGCAGTCCGCAGGGGCCTCTGAACGAGCAGTACTTC.

The chain carries TRBV5-1 and TRBJ2-3; TRBD2 is a possible D gene (6 bases). Germline V CDR1 and CDR2: SGHRS, YFSETQ. The length of the CDR3 is 18 residues. V was trimmed by 5 bases and J by 7 bases, leaving 29 bases between them. The CDR3 bases are TGCGCCAGCAGGGAGGGCTCTGAACTGGTCCCCAAGGGGTATACGCAGTATTTT. Protein sequence: CASREGSELVPKGYTQYF.

The chain links TRBV19 to TRBJ1-1, with 9 nucleotides matching TRBD1. The germline V gene encodes CDR1 LNHDA and CDR2 SQIVND (reference sequence). V shed 8 bases, J shed 5 bases, and the junction held 9 bases outside the gene matches. The CDR3 is made up of 14 amino acids. Here the CDR3 reads CASRGGQGWTEAFF. CDR3 nucleotides: TGTGCCAGTCGTGGGGGACAGGGATGGACTGAAGCTTTCTTT. Filled out from reference TRBV19 and TRBJ1-1, the complete variable domain reads DGGITQSPKYLFRKEGQNVTLSCEQNLNHDAMYWYRQDPGQGLRLIYYSQIVNDFQKGDIAEGYSVSREKKESFPLTVTSAQKNPTAFYLCASRGGQGWTEAFFGQGTRLTVV.

The chain recombines TRBV6-6 with TRBJ2-7; the D is unclear. Trimming removed 4 bases at V and 2 bases at J, with 9 bases between. This CDR3 region has 13 residues. CDR1 is MNHNY, CDR2 SVGAGI, per germline (reference sequence). The CDR3 loop is CASSLGRTYEQYF. The CDR3 region has the DNA TGTGCCAGCAGTTTAGGCCGGACCTACGAGCAGTACTTC.

This clone was detected ten times or more. The chain combines TRBV2 with TRBJ2-7, with 10 bases aligning to TRBD2. The trim removed 8 bases at V and 3 bases at J, leaving 7 bases unmatched. The CDR3 has 14 amino acids. CDR1 SNHLY and CDR2 FYNNEI come from the germline V gene. CDR3 sequence (DNA): TGTGCCAGCCTTACCGCTAGCGGGAGCTACGAGCAGTACTTC. It translates to CASLTASGSYEQYF.

The chain's CDR3 is CASSAGWREKLFF. CDR3 coding DNA: TGTGCCAGCAGTGCGGGGTGGCGGGAAAAACTGTTTTTT. The J gene is TRBJ1-4, the V gene TRBV28; D call uncertain. This CDR3 is 13 amino acids long. CDR1 MDHEN and CDR2 SYDVKM come from the germline V gene. With 5 bases removed from V and 8 bases from J, the gap between germline ends came to 12 bases. Full variable domain (outside the CDR3, taken from reference TRBV28 and TRBJ1-4): DVKVTQSSRYLVKRTGEKVFLECVQDMDHENMFWYRQDPGLGLRLIYFSYDVKMKEKGDIPEGYSVSREKKERFSLILESASTNQTSMYLCASSAGWREKLFFGSGTQLSVL.

This chain links TRBV18 with TRBJ2-3; D ambiguous. Between the trimmed V and J ends, which lost 3 bases and 4 bases, there was a span of 5 bases. Germline CDR1 and CDR2: KGHSH and LQKENI. The CDR3 extends over 12 amino acids. CDR3 residues: CASSPAPDTQYF. CDR3 sequence (DNA): TGTGCCAGCTCACCGGCCCCAGATACGCAGTATTTT.

The chain combines TRBV2 with TRBJ1-5; D is unresolved. Per germline, CDR1 SNHLY and CDR2 FYNNEI. Trimming took 3 bases from V and 0 from J, leaving 9 bases between them. This CDR3 has 15 amino acids. CDR3 protein: CASSDWGFSNQPQHF. Here the CDR3 DNA reads TGTGCCAGCAGTGATTGGGGTTTTAGCAATCAGCCCCAGCATTTT. The complete variable domain, with remaining parts taken from reference TRBV2 and TRBJ1-5, reads EPEVTQTPSHQVTQMGQEVILRCVPISNHLYFYWYRQILGQKVEFLVSFYNNEISEKSEIFDDQFSVERPDGSNFTLKIRSTKLEDSAMYFCASSDWGFSNQPQHFGDGTRLSIL.

V and J are TRBV5-4 and TRBJ2-1; D is unresolved. Trimming removed 4 bases at V and 6 bases at J, with 17 bases between. The CDR3 loop spans 15 amino acids. Germline V lookup: CDR1 SGHNT, CDR2 YYREEE (reference sequence). The DNA for the CDR3 is TGTGCCAGCAGCCCCCTCCCCAGGACCGCCAATGAGCAGTTCTTC. Amino acids: CASSPLPRTANEQFF. Variable domain in full (rest from reference TRBV5-4 and TRBJ2-1): ETGVTQSPTHLIKTRGQQVTLRCSSQSGHNTVSWYQQALGQGPQFIFQYYREEENGRGNFPPRFSGLQFPNYSSELNVNALELDDSALYLCASSPLPRTANEQFFGPGTRLTVL.

The chain couples TRBV18 to TRBJ2-7; D may be TRBD1 (6 bases). V shed 1 base and J shed 3 bases, with 16 bases lying between them. The CDR3 runs 16 residues. The germline V gene has CDR1 KGHSH and CDR2 LQKENI. The CDR3 spells CASSPLGRGIGYEQYF. DNA for the CDR3: TGTGCCAGCTCACCACTGGGCAGGGGTATAGGCTACGAGCAGTACTTC.

On this clone itself: Other DNA sequences from this sample encode an identical CDR3 as well. The chain employs TRBV18 and TRBJ1-1; the D gene is possibly TRBD1 (5 bases). Looked up from germline, CDR1 is KGHSH and CDR2 is LQKENI. V lost 6 bases and J 3 bases, leaving 11 bases between the germline ends. This CDR3 contains 13 residues. CDR3 nucleotides: TGTGCCAGCTCGCCGGGGGGGGACACTGAAGCTTTCTTT. It is translated as CASSPGGDTEAFF.

The V gene is TRBV19, the J gene TRBJ1-6, with D possibly TRBD1 on 5 matching bases. The germline gives CDR1 LNHDA, CDR2 SQIVND (reference sequence). This CDR3 region has 14 residues. V lost 4 bases, J lost 10 bases, and 14 bases lay in between. CDR3 sequence (DNA): TGTGCCAGTAGTACGGCAGGGAAGGGATCACCCCTCCACTTT. It codes for CASSTAGKGSPLHF.

V usage is TRBV20-1 and J usage is TRBJ2-5; no firm D call. TRBJ2-7 matches the DNA end more closely, so the J call is doubtful. CDR3 size: 11 residues. The V gene's germline CDR1 is DFQATT and CDR2 SNEGSKA (reference sequence). The CDR3 loop reads CSAPLGYEQYF. Written as DNA, the CDR3 is TGCAGTGCTCCTCTTGGTTACGAGCAGTACTTC.

The chain uses TRBV30 and TRBJ2-1; D is uncertain. The CDR3 totals 11 residues. The germline V gene encodes CDR1 GTSNPN and CDR2 SVGIG (reference sequence). The germline V and J ends were trimmed by 1 base and 7 bases, with 5 bases remaining between them. The CDR3 sequence: CAWSAENEQFF. The CDR3 coding sequence is TGTGCCTGGAGTGCCGAGAATGAGCAGTTCTTC.

This clone was counted between two and nine times. The V gene is TRBV28, the J gene TRBJ2-5, with D maybe TRBD2 (6 bases). CDR3 size: 14 residues. Germline CDR1 reads MDHEN; CDR2 reads SYDVKM. V shed 5 bases and J shed 4 bases, with 14 bases lying between them. The CDR3 region has the DNA TGTGCCAGCAGTACGGAGGGACTGCGAGAGACCCAGTACTTC. Protein product: CASSTEGLRETQYF.